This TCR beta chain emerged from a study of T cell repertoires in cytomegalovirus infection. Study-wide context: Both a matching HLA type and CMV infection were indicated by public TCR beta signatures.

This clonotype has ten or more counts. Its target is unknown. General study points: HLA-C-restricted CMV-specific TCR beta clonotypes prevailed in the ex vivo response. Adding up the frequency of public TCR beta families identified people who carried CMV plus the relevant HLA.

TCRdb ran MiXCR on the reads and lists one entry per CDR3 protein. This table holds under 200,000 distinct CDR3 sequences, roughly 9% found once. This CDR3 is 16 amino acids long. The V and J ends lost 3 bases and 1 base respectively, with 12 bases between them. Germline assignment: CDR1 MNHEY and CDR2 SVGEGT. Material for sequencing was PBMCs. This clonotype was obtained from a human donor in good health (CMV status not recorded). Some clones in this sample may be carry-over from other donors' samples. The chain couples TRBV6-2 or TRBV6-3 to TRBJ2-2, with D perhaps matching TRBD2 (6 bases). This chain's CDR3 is CASSYELGRNTGELFF. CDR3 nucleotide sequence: TGTGCCAGCAGTTATGAGCTCGGGAGGAACACCGGGGAGCTGTTTTTT.